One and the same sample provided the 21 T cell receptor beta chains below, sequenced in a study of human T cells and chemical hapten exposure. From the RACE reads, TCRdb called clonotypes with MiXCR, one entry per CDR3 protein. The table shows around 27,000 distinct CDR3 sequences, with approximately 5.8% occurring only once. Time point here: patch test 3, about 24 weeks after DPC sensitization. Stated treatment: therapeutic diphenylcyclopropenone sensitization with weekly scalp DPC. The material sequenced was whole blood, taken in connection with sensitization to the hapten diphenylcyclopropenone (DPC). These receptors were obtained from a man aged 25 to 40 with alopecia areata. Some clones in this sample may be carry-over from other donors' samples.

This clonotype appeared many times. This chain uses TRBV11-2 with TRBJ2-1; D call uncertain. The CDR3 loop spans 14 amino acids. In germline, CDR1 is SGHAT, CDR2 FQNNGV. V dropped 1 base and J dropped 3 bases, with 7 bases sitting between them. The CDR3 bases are TGTGCCAGCAGCTTAGGAGCCTACTACAATGAGCAGTTCTTC. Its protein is CASSLGAYYNEQFF. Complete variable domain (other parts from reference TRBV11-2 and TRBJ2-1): EAGVAQSPRYKIIEKRQSVAFWCNPISGHATLYWYQQILGQGPKLLIQFQNNGVVDDSQLPKDRFSAERLKGVDSTLKIQPAKLEDSAVYLCASSLGAYYNEQFFGPGTRLTVL.

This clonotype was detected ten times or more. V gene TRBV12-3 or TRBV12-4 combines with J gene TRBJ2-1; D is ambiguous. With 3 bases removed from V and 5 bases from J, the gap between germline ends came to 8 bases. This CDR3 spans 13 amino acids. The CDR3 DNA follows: TGTGCCAGCAGTTTTGGCGGCAACAATGAGCAGTTCTTC. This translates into CASSFGGNNEQFF.

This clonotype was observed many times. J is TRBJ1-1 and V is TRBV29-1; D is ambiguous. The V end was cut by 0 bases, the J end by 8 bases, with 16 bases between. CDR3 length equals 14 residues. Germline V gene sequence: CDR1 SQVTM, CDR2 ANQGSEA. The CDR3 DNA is TGCAGCGTTGAAGATGGGATGTACGTTGCGGAAGCTTTCTTT. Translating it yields CSVEDGMYVAEAFF.

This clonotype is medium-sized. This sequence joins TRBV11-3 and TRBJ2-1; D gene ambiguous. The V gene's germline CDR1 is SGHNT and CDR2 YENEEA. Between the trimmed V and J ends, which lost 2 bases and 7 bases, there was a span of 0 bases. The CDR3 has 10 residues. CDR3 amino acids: CASSLNEQFF. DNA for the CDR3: TGTGCCAGCAGCTTAAATGAGCAGTTCTTC.

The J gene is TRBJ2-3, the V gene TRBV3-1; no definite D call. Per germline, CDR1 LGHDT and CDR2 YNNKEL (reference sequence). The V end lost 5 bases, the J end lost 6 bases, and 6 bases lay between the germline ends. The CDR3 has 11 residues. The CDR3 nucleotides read TGTGCCAGCAGCGTGGGCGATACGCAGTATTTT. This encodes CASSVGDTQYF.

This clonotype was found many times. The CDR3 here is CSAREAGMDTQYF. The CDR3 DNA reads TGCAGTGCTAGAGAGGCGGGAATGGATACGCAGTATTTT. The gene calls are TRBV20-1 and TRBJ2-3; the D gene is possibly TRBD2 (6 bases). The V and J ends lost 0 bases and 6 bases respectively, with 10 bases between them. The germline V gene has CDR1 DFQATT and CDR2 SNEGSKA (reference sequence). This CDR3 is 13 amino acids long.

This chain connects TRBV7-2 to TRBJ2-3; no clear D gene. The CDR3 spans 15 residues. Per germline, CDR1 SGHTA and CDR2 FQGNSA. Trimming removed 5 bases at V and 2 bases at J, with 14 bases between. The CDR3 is CASSRSIDLTDTQYF. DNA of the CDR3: TGTGCCAGCAGCCGCTCCATTGATCTCACAGATACGCAGTATTTT.

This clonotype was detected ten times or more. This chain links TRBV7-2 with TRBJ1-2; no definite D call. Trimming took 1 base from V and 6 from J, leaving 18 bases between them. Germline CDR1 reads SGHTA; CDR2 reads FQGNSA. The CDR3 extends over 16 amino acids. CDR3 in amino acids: CASSLDHDFKLDGYTF. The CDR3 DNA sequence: TGTGCCAGCAGCTTAGACCACGACTTTAAATTAGATGGCTACACCTTC.

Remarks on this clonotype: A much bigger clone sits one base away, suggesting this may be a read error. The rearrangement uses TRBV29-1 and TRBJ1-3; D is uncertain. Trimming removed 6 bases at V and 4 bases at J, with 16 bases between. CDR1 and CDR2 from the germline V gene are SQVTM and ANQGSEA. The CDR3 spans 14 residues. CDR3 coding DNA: TGCAGCGTACAACAGAGGGTCCCCGGAAACACCATATATTTT. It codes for CSVQQRVPGNTIYF.

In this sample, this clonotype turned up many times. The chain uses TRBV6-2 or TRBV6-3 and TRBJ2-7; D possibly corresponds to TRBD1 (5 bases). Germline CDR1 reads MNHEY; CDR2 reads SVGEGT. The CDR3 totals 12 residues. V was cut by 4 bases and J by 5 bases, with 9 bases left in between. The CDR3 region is CASSSRQNEQYF. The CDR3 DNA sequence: TGTGCCAGCAGTTCCCGACAGAACGAGCAGTACTTC.

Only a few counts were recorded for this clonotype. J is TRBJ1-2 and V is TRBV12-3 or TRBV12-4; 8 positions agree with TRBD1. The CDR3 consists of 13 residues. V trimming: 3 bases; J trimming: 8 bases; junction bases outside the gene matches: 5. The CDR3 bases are TGTGCCAGCAGTTTCGCAGGGGGCAGGGGCTACACCTTC. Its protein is CASSFAGGRGYTF.

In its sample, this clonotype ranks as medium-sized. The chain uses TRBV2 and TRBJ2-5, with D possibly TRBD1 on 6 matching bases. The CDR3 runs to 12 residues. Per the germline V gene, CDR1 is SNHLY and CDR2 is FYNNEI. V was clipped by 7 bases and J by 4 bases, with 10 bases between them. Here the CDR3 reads CASIGQRETQYF. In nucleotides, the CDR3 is TGTGCCAGCATAGGACAGAGAGAGACCCAGTACTTC.

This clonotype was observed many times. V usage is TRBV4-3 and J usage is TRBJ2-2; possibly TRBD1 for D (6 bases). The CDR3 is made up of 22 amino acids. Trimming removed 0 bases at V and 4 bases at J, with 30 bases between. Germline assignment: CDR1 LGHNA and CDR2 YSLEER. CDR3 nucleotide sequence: TGCGCCAGCAGCCAAGAGATGGAGCTCCGGGACACCGGGCGGAGTAGCACCGGGGAGCTGTTTTTT. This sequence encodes CASSQEMELRDTGRSSTGELFF.

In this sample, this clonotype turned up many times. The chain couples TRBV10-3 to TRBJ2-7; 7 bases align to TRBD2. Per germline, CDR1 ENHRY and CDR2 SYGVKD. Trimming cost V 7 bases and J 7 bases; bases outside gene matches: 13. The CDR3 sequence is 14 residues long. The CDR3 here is CAIKWGGKWCEQYF. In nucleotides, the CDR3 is TGTGCCATCAAGTGGGGGGGGAAATGGTGTGAGCAGTACTTC.

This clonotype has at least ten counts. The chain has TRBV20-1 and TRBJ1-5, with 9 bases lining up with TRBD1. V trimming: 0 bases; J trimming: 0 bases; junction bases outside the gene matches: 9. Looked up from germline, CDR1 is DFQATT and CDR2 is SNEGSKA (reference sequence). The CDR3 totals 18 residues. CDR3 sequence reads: CSARDKGQGFASNQPQHF. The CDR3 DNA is TGCAGTGCTAGAGATAAAGGACAGGGGTTTGCTAGCAATCAGCCCCAGCATTTT.

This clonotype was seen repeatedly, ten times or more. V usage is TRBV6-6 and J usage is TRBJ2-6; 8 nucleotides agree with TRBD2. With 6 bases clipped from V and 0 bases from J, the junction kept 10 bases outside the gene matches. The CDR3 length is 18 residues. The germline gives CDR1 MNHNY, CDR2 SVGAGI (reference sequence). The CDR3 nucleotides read TGTGCCAGCAGCCCCGGGGGTAGCGGGGTCTCTGGGGCCAACGTCCTGACTTTC. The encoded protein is CASSPGGSGVSGANVLTF.

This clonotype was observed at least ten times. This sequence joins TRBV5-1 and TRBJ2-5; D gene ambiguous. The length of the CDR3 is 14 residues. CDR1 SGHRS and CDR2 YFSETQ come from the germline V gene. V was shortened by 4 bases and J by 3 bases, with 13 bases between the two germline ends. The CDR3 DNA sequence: TGCGCCAGCAGCCCTTCCCCGGTCGAAGAGACCCAGTACTTC. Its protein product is CASSPSPVEETQYF.

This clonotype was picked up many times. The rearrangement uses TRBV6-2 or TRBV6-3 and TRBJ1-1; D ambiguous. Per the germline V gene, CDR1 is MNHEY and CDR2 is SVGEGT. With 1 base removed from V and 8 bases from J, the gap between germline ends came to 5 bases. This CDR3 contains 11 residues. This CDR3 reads CASSYLREAFF. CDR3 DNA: TGTGCCAGCAGTTACTTACGGGAAGCTTTCTTT.

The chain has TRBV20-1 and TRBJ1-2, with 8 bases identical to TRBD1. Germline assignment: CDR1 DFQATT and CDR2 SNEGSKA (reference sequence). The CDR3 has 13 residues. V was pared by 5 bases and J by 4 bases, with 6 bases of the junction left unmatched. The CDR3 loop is CSASQGAGYGYTF. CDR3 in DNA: TGCAGTGCTTCTCAGGGGGCTGGCTATGGCTACACCTTC.

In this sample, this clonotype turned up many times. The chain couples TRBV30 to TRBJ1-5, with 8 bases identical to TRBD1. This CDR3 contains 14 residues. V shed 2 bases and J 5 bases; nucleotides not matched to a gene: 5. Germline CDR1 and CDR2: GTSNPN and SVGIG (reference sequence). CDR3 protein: CAWSFLDRDQPQHF. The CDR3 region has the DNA TGTGCCTGGAGTTTCTTGGACAGGGATCAGCCCCAGCATTTT.

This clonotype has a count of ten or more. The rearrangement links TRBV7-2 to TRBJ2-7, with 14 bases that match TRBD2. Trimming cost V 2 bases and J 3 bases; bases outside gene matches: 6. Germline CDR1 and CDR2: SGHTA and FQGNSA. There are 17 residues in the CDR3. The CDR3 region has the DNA TGTGCCAGCAGCTTACACGTCGGGACTAGCGGGAGCTACGAGCAGTACTTC. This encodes CASSLHVGTSGSYEQYF.